One and the same sample provided the 28 T cell receptor beta chains below, sequenced in a study of blood T cell repertoires in COVID-19. TCRdb keeps only in-frame clones here, not all; method: immunoSEQ multiplex PCR. The table lists approximately 150,000 clones, 80% of them singletons. The source material was PBMCs or T cells enriched from blood (not recorded which). The receptors stem from a man between 35 and 55 years old who had recovered from COVID-19.

This clone occurred a few times. The V gene is TRBV19, the J gene TRBJ1-5; D perhaps matches TRBD1 (5 bases). This CDR3 comprises 15 residues. CDR1 LNHDA and CDR2 SQIVND come from the germline V gene (reference sequence). Trimming pared 8 bases from V and 2 bases from J, leaving 16 bases between. CDR3 bases: TGTGCCAGTGCGGGGGGAACGAGTGGCAATCAGCCCCAGCATTTT. It encodes CASAGGTSGNQPQHF.

The rearrangement links TRBV11-2 to TRBJ2-2; 9 bases are a match to TRBD1. CDR1 and CDR2 (germline): SGHAT, FQNNGV. Trimming removed 1 base from V and 7 bases from J; junction bases left unmatched: 7. This CDR3 spans 16 amino acids. CDR3 residues: CASSLAQQGAGGELFF. The CDR3 coding sequence is TGTGCCAGCAGCTTAGCCCAACAGGGGGCTGGCGGGGAGCTGTTTTTT.

The V and J genes are TRBV19 and TRBJ1-2; unclear D gene. Germline CDR1 reads LNHDA; CDR2 reads SQIVND (reference sequence). Trimming cost V 3 bases and J 2 bases, with 10 bases left between them. This CDR3 contains 14 residues. The CDR3 spells CASSIQSANYGYTF. CDR3 DNA: TGTGCCAGTAGTATCCAGAGCGCAAACTATGGCTACACCTTC.

This clone was detected once. This chain connects TRBV2 to TRBJ2-5, with D tentatively TRBD2 (5 bases). Germline lookup yields CDR1 SNHLY and CDR2 FYNNEI. This CDR3 spans 15 amino acids. Trimming removed 6 bases at V and 0 bases at J, with 14 bases between. The CDR3 nucleotides read TGTGCCAGCAGCCCGCGGACTGAATACCAAGAGACCCAGTACTTC. This sequence encodes CASSPRTEYQETQYF.

This clone was seen at least ten times. The rearrangement joins TRBV19 to TRBJ1-2; TRBD1 is a possible D gene (6 bases). The CDR3 covers 16 residues. The V and J ends lost 6 bases and 4 bases respectively, with 21 bases between them. The germline CDR1 and CDR2 sequences are LNHDA and SQIVND (reference sequence). The CDR3 sequence: CASRIQGTNPVYGYTF. The CDR3 nucleotides read TGTGCCAGTAGGATCCAGGGGACTAATCCCGTCTATGGCTACACCTTC.

V and J are TRBV11-2 and TRBJ1-5; D is ambiguous. The germline V and J ends were trimmed by 5 bases and 4 bases, with 15 bases remaining between them. The CDR3 totals 15 residues. Per germline, CDR1 SGHAT and CDR2 FQNNGV. The CDR3 coding sequence is TGTGCCAGCAGCCTTTACGCGGGCCAGAATCAGCCCCAGCATTTT. Protein: CASSLYAGQNQPQHF.

This sequence joins TRBV15 and TRBJ1-3, with unresolved D. Germline CDR1 reads LNHNV; CDR2 reads YYDKDF (reference sequence). V lost 2 bases and J lost 0, with 11 bases in between. The CDR3 sequence is 16 residues long. The CDR3 region is CATSRTLGSSGNTIYF. The CDR3, as DNA: TGTGCCACCAGCAGAACGTTAGGGAGCTCTGGAAACACCATATATTTT.

The J gene is TRBJ2-2, the V gene TRBV13, with TRBD2 matching over 8 bases. Germline-derived CDR1 and CDR2 are PRHDT and FYEKMQ (reference sequence). The J segment lost 6 bases and the V segment lost 6 bases, leaving 6 bases of the junction unmatched. This CDR3 is 14 amino acids long. CDR3 DNA sequence: TGTGCCAGCAGTTCGGGGGGGCCCCCCGGGGAGCTGTTTTTT. Amino acids: CASSSGGPPGELFF.

V and J are TRBV27 and TRBJ2-6; tentative D call: TRBD1 (6 bases). Trimming removed 5 bases at V and 1 base at J, with 9 bases between. The CDR3 is 15 residues long. From germline, CDR1 is MNHEY and CDR2 SMNVEV (reference sequence). Here the CDR3 DNA reads TGTGCCAGCAGTACTCAGGGGTCTGGGGCCAACGTCCTGACTTTC. This encodes CASSTQGSGANVLTF.

There are many counts of this clone. The V call is TRBV4-2, the J call TRBJ2-3, with 11 bases fitting TRBD2. The CDR3 is 16 residues long. Trimming removed 4 bases from V and 3 bases from J; junction bases left unmatched: 6. Germline values: CDR1 LGHNA, CDR2 YNFKEQ. CDR3: CASSPTSGSETDTQYF. The CDR3 DNA is TGTGCCAGCAGCCCAACTAGCGGGAGTGAGACAGATACGCAGTATTTT.

The rearrangement joins TRBV5-1 to TRBJ2-1; perhaps TRBD2 as D (6 bases). The CDR3 spans 14 residues. Deletions cut 4 bases from V and 10 bases from J, with 18 bases between. Germline lookup yields CDR1 SGHRS and CDR2 YFSETQ. The CDR3 reads CASSPGLTPGEQFF. CDR3 nucleotides: TGCGCCAGCAGCCCGGGACTTACCCCGGGGGAGCAGTTCTTC.

This clone showed up just a few times. This chain uses TRBV5-5 with TRBJ1-2, with D tentatively TRBD1 (6 bases). CDR3 length equals 16 residues. Per germline, CDR1 SGHKS and CDR2 YYEKEE (reference sequence). With 0 bases removed from V and 1 base from J, the gap between germline ends came to 13 bases. CDR3 in amino acids: CASSLAFRTDNYGYTF. The CDR3 region has the DNA TGTGCCAGCAGCTTGGCCTTTAGGACAGATAACTATGGCTACACCTTC.

This rearrangement joins TRBV4-2 to TRBJ1-5, with TRBD1 as a possible D gene (5 bases). V was clipped by 0 bases and J by 9 bases, with 12 bases between them. The CDR3 is 14 amino acids. Germline V CDR1 and CDR2: LGHNA, YNFKEQ. DNA of the CDR3: TGTGCCAGCAGCCAAGACGGGGGTCCGGGGCCCCAGCATTTT. This sequence encodes CASSQDGGPGPQHF.

The chain links TRBV6-2 or TRBV6-3 to TRBJ2-3; D possibly corresponds to TRBD1 (6 bases). Germline V gene sequence: CDR1 MNHEY, CDR2 SVGEGT. This CDR3 region has 16 residues. Trimming stripped 4 bases from V and 1 base from J, with 15 bases between. The CDR3 DNA reads TGTGCCAGCAGTTTTAACAGGGTAGGGGGCACAGATACGCAGTATTTT. It is translated as CASSFNRVGGTDTQYF.

The chain carries TRBV24-1 and TRBJ1-1, with D unclear. CDR3 length: 20 amino acids. Trimming cost V 4 bases and J 1 base, with 27 bases left between them. Germline CDR1 reads KGHDR; CDR2 reads SFDVKD. The CDR3: CATSEGQDTLFHSANTEAFF. CDR3 sequence (DNA): TGTGCCACCAGTGAGGGCCAGGATACCCTCTTTCATTCGGCGAACACTGAAGCTTTCTTT.

The V and J genes are TRBV9 and TRBJ2-3, with a possible D match to TRBD1 (6 bases). The germline V gene encodes CDR1 SGDLS and CDR2 YYNGEE. CDR3 length: 15 amino acids. The germline V and J ends were trimmed by 0 bases and 2 bases, with 10 bases remaining between them. This CDR3 reads CASSVVTGITDTQYF. DNA of the CDR3: TGTGCCAGCAGCGTAGTAACAGGGATCACAGATACGCAGTATTTT.

V gene TRBV5-1 combines with J gene TRBJ2-1; tentative D call: TRBD2 (5 bases). Germline V gives CDR1 SGHRS, CDR2 YFSETQ. This CDR3 contains 15 residues. V shed 0 bases and J shed 4 bases, with 11 bases lying between them. The CDR3 region is CASSLGSGSYNEQFF. Written as DNA, the CDR3 is TGCGCCAGCAGCTTGGGATCGGGGTCTTACAATGAGCAGTTCTTC.

A few counts support this clone. V usage is TRBV7-8 and J usage is TRBJ2-2; 10 bases fit TRBD2. The germline V gene encodes CDR1 SGHVS and CDR2 FQNEAQ. This CDR3 has 16 amino acids. V dropped 0 bases and J dropped 7; count of bases not matched to a gene: 5. The CDR3 nucleotides read TGTGCCAGCAGCTTAGCGGAGGCTAGCGGGGGCGGGGAGCTGTTTTTT. This codes for CASSLAEASGGGELFF.

The chain combines TRBV9 with TRBJ1-3; 7 bases are shared with TRBD1. The length of the CDR3 is 15 residues. V was pared by 0 bases and J by 4 bases, with 4 bases of the junction left unmatched. Germline V gene data show CDR1 as SGDLS and CDR2 as YYNGEE. CDR3 residues: CASSVGQGEGNTIYF. As DNA, the CDR3 is TGTGCCAGCAGCGTAGGACAGGGCGAAGGAAACACCATATATTTT.

J is TRBJ2-5 and V is TRBV18; TRBD2 matches at 8 bases. V was clipped by 8 bases and J by 3 bases; unmatched bases: 5. This CDR3 has 13 residues. The V gene's germline CDR1 is KGHSH and CDR2 LQKENI. The CDR3 is CASQGTREETQYF. In DNA, the CDR3 is TGTGCCAGCCAAGGGACTAGGGAAGAGACCCAGTACTTC.

This clone appeared a few times. The chain joins TRBV5-1 to TRBJ1-1; D uncertain. Trimming cost V 5 bases and J 8 bases, with 10 bases left between them. CDR1 and CDR2 from the germline V gene are SGHRS and YFSETQ. The CDR3 is 11 residues long. The CDR3 sequence: CASSTEGEAFF. The CDR3 DNA reads as TGCGCCAGCAGTACCGAGGGAGAAGCTTTCTTT. Drawing the rest from reference TRBV5-1 and TRBJ1-1, the complete variable domain is KAGVTQTPRYLIKTRGQQVTLSCSPISGHRSVSWYQQTPGQGLQFLFEYFSETQRNKGNFPGRFSGRQFSNSRSEMNVSTLELGDSALYLCASSTEGEAFFGQGTRLTVV.

This clone was seen once. V usage is TRBV15 and J usage is TRBJ2-3, with TRBD1 as a possible D gene (7 bases). V gave up 3 bases and J gave up 4 bases, with 20 bases separating them. The CDR3 covers 17 residues. The germline CDR1 and CDR2 sequences are LNHNV and YYDKDF (reference sequence). CDR3 bases: TGTGCCACCAGCAGCGGGAGCAGGGGGAGTTTGGCAGATACGCAGTATTTT. Protein sequence: CATSSGSRGSLADTQYF.

The V and J genes are TRBV5-1 and TRBJ1-4; a possible D gene is TRBD1 (5 bases). The CDR3 spans 14 residues. CDR1 and CDR2 (germline): SGHRS, YFSETQ. Trimming removed 4 bases at V and 5 bases at J, with 12 bases between. In nucleotides, the CDR3 is TGCGCCAGCAGCCCCGACAGTAGGAATGAAAAACTGTTTTTT. It specifies CASSPDSRNEKLFF.

The CDR3 reads CASRVDRGPFF. Written as DNA, the CDR3 is TGTGCAAGTCGCGTGGACAGGGGACCTTTCTTT. The chain employs TRBV12-2 and TRBJ1-1; the table's D gene call, TRBD1, was not cross checked with the DNA. TRBV12-2 is termed a pseudogene. This CDR3 has 11 residues.

The rearrangement joins TRBV7-8 to TRBJ1-4; maybe TRBD1 (6 bases). Germline V gene lookup returns CDR1 SGHVS and CDR2 FQNEAQ. The CDR3 is 16 amino acids. V lost 4 bases and J lost 3, with 15 bases in between. The DNA for the CDR3 is TGTGCCAGCAGCTCGGCGGCAGGGGCCGCTAATGAAAAACTGTTTTTT. This sequence encodes CASSSAAGAANEKLFF.

The chain links TRBV19 to TRBJ2-7; D is perhaps TRBD1 (5 bases). This CDR3 comprises 17 residues. The germline CDR1 and CDR2 sequences are LNHDA and SQIVND (reference sequence). In DNA form, the CDR3 reads TGTGCTAGTAGGATCTTTATACTAAGGGGCACCCTGTACGAGCAGTACGTC. Protein sequence: CASRIFILRGTLYEQYV.

The V call is TRBV3-1 (or the pseudogene TRBV3-2), the J call TRBJ2-1, with a possible D match to TRBD1 (6 bases). The CDR3 contains 14 residues. From germline, CDR1 is LGHDT and CDR2 YNNKEL (reference sequence). Trimming pared 5 bases from V and 8 bases from J, leaving 16 bases between. The DNA of the CDR3 is TGTGCCAGCAGCGTTTCCGGGACAAGGGATGAGCAGTTCTTC. Encoded protein: CASSVSGTRDEQFF.

As to this clone: The junction departs from germline at one end; a sequencing error may be responsible. The chain carries TRBV7-6 and TRBJ2-2, with TRBD2 matching over 12 bases. Germline values: CDR1 SGHVS, CDR2 FNYEAQ. This CDR3 has 15 residues. The CDR3 reads CASSLAGGPPGELFF. The CDR3 nucleotides are TGTGCCAGCAGCCTAGCGGGGGGGCCCCCCGGGGAGCTGTTTTTT.